This TCR beta chain was obtained from a study of T cell responses to AZD1222 COVID-19 vaccine. TCRdb's table, derived via immunoSEQ multiplex PCR, lists solely in-frame clones and lacks some. The sample lists 250,000 or so clones; roughly 93% were seen once. This clone appeared a single time. Germline values: CDR1 SGHKS, CDR2 YYEKEE (reference sequence). V lost 2 bases to trimming and J lost 1 base; unmatched junction nucleotides: 7. CDR3 length: 16 residues. The chain carries TRBV5-5 and TRBJ1-1; 8 bases align to TRBD1. The material sequenced was peripheral blood, taken on day 0 of AZD1222 vaccination. The clonotype comes from an adult in good health. As DNA, the CDR3 is TGTGCCAGCAGCTTAGGGACAGGTATTGGGAACACTGAAGCTTTCTTT. This gives the protein CASSLGTGIGNTEAFF.